The 17 T cell receptor beta chains reported below all come from one sample, sequenced in a study of T cells in Graves' hyperthyroidism and ophthalmopathy. Researchers amplified the TCR beta CDR3 regions from RNA transcripts. When the TCR CDR3 underwent first-round RT-PCR, the HTBI primer set was used. TCRdb processed the multiplex PCR reads anew with MiXCR; each CDR3 protein has one entry. The sample has under 800,000 distinct CDR3 sequences, about 15% seen once. The material sequenced was blood. These TCRs come from a woman aged 18-29 years with Graves' hyperthyroidism.

This clonotype has more than one count but fewer than ten. V usage is TRBV11-2 and J usage is TRBJ2-6; the D is unclear. CDR3 length: 16 amino acids. Trimming removed 8 bases from V and 2 bases from J, with 16 bases in between. The germline V gene encodes CDR1 SGHAT and CDR2 FQNNGV. CDR3 nucleotide sequence: TGTGCCAGCGGGAAGCCGAACCCCCCTGGGGCCAACGTCCTGACTTTC. Its protein is CASGKPNPPGANVLTF.

The chain has TRBV20-1 and TRBJ1-2; D possibly corresponds to TRBD1 (6 bases). V was cut by 3 bases and J by 7 bases, with 12 bases left in between. The CDR3 loop spans 12 amino acids. CDR1 is DFQATT, CDR2 SNEGSKA, per germline (reference sequence). DNA of the CDR3: TGCAGTGCTAGGATCCAGGGGAGTGGCTACACCTTC. Translating it yields CSARIQGSGYTF.

The chain carries TRBV5-1 and TRBJ2-7, with D possibly being TRBD1 or TRBD2 (5 bases each). The germline V and J ends were trimmed by 1 base and 5 bases, with 13 bases remaining between them. The CDR3 is 14 residues long. Per the germline V gene, CDR1 is SGHRS and CDR2 is YFSETQ. The CDR3 here is CASSLHRGENEQYF. The CDR3 DNA reads as TGCGCCAGCAGCTTGCATCGAGGGGAGAACGAGCAGTACTTC.

The V and J genes are TRBV6-2 or TRBV6-3 and TRBJ2-2; tentative D call: TRBD1 (5 bases). The CDR3 totals 15 residues. The germline V gene encodes CDR1 MNHEY and CDR2 SVGEGT. Deletions cut 6 bases from V and 1 base from J, with 12 bases between. This CDR3 is CASSRTYQNTGELFF. The CDR3 bases are TGTGCCAGCAGCCGGACATATCAGAACACCGGGGAGCTGTTTTTT.

This clonotype was detected a few times. This rearrangement joins TRBV30 to TRBJ1-3, with D possibly matching TRBD1 (5 bases). The CDR3 totals 16 residues. V was cut by 0 bases and J by 0 bases, with 12 bases left in between. In germline, CDR1 is GTSNPN, CDR2 SVGIG (reference sequence). The CDR3 region is CAWSVGPTSSGNTIYF. The DNA of the CDR3 is TGTGCCTGGAGTGTGGGGCCTACCTCCTCTGGAAACACCATATATTTT.

The CDR3 loop is CATSDGSGGANYGYTF. The CDR3 DNA sequence: TGTGCCACCAGTGATGGGTCAGGGGGCGCTAACTATGGCTACACCTTC. The chain couples TRBV24-1 to TRBJ1-2; 8 bases are a match to TRBD1. CDR3 size: 16 residues. Germline V lookup: CDR1 KGHDR, CDR2 SFDVKD. The J segment lost 0 bases and the V segment lost 3 bases, leaving 5 bases of the junction unmatched.

There are many counts of this clonotype. V and J are TRBV7-3 and TRBJ2-3; the match to TRBD2 covers 8 bases. J was trimmed by 3 bases and V by 2 bases; bases with no gene match: 4. CDR1 is SGHTA, CDR2 FQGTGA, per germline. The CDR3 is 15 residues long. Here the CDR3 reads CASSLFGRATDTQYF. CDR3 coding DNA: TGTGCCAGCAGCTTATTCGGGAGGGCAACAGATACGCAGTATTTT.

A few counts support this clonotype. The DNA for the CDR3 is TGTGCCAGCAAACCCACCTGGTGGCAGGGAGACGGCTACACCTTC. This sequence encodes CASKPTWWQGDGYTF. The chain employs TRBV27 and TRBJ1-2, with D maybe TRBD1 (5 bases). Trimming removed 7 bases from V and 8 bases from J, with 23 bases in between. Germline lookup yields CDR1 MNHEY and CDR2 SMNVEV (reference sequence). The CDR3 extends over 15 amino acids.

The chain has TRBV11-2 and TRBJ2-6; D is unclear. CDR3 size: 18 residues. Trimming took 5 bases from V and 1 from J, leaving 18 bases between them. The V gene's germline CDR1 is SGHAT and CDR2 FQNNGV. CDR3 residues: CASSPPLARRSGANVLTF. DNA for the CDR3: TGTGCCAGCAGCCCTCCTTTAGCTCGAAGATCTGGGGCCAACGTCCTGACTTTC.

This clonotype was observed a few times. The chain combines TRBV4-1 with TRBJ2-3; D is uncertain. There are 14 residues in the CDR3. Germline CDR1 is MGHRA and CDR2 is YSYEKL. Trimming took 0 bases from V and 9 from J, leaving 13 bases between them. CDR3 in amino acids: CASSQDPGPVTQYF. The CDR3 DNA sequence: TGCGCCAGCAGCCAAGATCCCGGACCTGTAACGCAGTATTTT.

In its sample, this clonotype was seen many times. The chain recombines TRBV27 with TRBJ2-3; D not resolved. This CDR3 comprises 14 residues. Germline lookup yields CDR1 MNHEY and CDR2 SMNVEV (reference sequence). V lost 6 bases, J lost 4 bases, and 14 bases lay in between. As DNA, the CDR3 is TGTGCCAGCAGCTCATACCTCTCGGCAGATACGCAGTATTTT. Translation gives CASSSYLSADTQYF.

This clonotype was picked up many times. This chain uses TRBV30 with TRBJ1-1, with TRBD1 as a possible D gene (5 bases). Trimming took off 0 bases at V and 5 bases at J, with 7 bases between the two ends. Per the germline V gene, CDR1 is GTSNPN and CDR2 is SVGIG (reference sequence). The CDR3 is 12 amino acids. This CDR3 reads CAWSVWGTEAFF. In nucleotides, the CDR3 is TGTGCCTGGAGTGTATGGGGGACTGAAGCTTTCTTT.

This clonotype was found a few times. The chain is built from TRBV19 and TRBJ2-7, with 11 nucleotides matching TRBD2. Germline lookup yields CDR1 LNHDA and CDR2 SQIVND (reference sequence). The junction had 12 bases not matched to a gene; V was cut back by 10 bases and J by 4 bases. The CDR3 is made up of 15 amino acids. The DNA for the CDR3 is TGTGCCACCGGACTAGCGGGCCTTCGGGAGTACGAGCAGTACTTC. This encodes CATGLAGLREYEQYF.

Regarding this clonotype: This sequence may be a read error, since a much larger clone differs from it by one base. CDR3 DNA: TGTGCCAGCCCACCACCGGACAGGGGGGTCTACAATGAGCAGTTCTTC. Protein sequence: CASPPPDRGVYNEQFF. This chain uses TRBV18 with TRBJ2-1, with 10 bases that match TRBD1. CDR1 and CDR2 (germline): KGHSH, LQKENI. CDR3 length: 16 residues.

This clonotype was observed at least ten times. V usage is TRBV11-1 and J usage is TRBJ2-1; 10 bases agree with TRBD2. The V gene's germline CDR1 is SGHAT and CDR2 FQDESV (reference sequence). This CDR3 has 16 amino acids. With 5 bases clipped from V and 9 bases from J, the junction kept 13 bases outside the gene matches. CDR3 residues: CASSEDLAGVEVEQFF. The CDR3 region has the DNA TGTGCCAGCAGCGAGGATCTAGCGGGAGTTGAGGTTGAGCAGTTCTTC.

A few counts support this clonotype. This sequence joins TRBV7-8 and TRBJ2-3; D is unclear. The CDR3 loop spans 12 amino acids. Deletions cut 5 bases from V and 8 bases from J, with 11 bases between. Germline V gene sequence: CDR1 SGHVS, CDR2 FQNEAQ. Here the CDR3 DNA reads TGTGCCAGCAGCCAGGTGGCAGGTACGCAGTATTTT. This translates into CASSQVAGTQYF.

The chain joins TRBV11-2 to TRBJ2-1; 9 bases agree with TRBD2. Germline lookup yields CDR1 SGHAT and CDR2 FQNNGV. Trimming removed 4 bases from V and 4 bases from J; junction bases left unmatched: 14. The CDR3 has 18 amino acids. CDR3 residues: CASSSPGTSRSGYNEQFF. Written as DNA, the CDR3 is TGTGCCAGCAGCTCCCCAGGGACTAGCCGGAGTGGTTACAATGAGCAGTTCTTC.